The present T cell receptor beta chain was sequenced within a study of graft-versus-host responses after intestinal transplantation. Whole-study context: Transplants given to recipients were multivisceral, liver-intestinal, or isolated intestinal. Every transplant recipient was induced with anti-thymocyte globulin, then maintained on tacrolimus and steroids for around 3 years. Regarding the study as a whole: GvH clone levels peaked in circulation, and this peak was associated with early post-transplant HvG declines. Analysis identified GvH clones in recipient marrow, with some appearing first in ileum or blood.

Details on this clone: Its antigen is not known.

The CDR3 length is 15 residues. The germline CDR1 and CDR2 sequences are SGDLS and YYNGEE. The V gene end was trimmed by 3 bases and the J gene end by 6 bases; junction bases not matched to a gene: 9. Some clones are missing from TCRdb's copy, which holds only in-frame ones; the method was immunoSEQ multiplex PCR. The repertoire includes fewer than 150,000 clones, 90% to 95% of them detected once, and roughly 0.17% sits in the top ten. This sequence joins TRBV9 and TRBJ1-5, with TRBD1 identical over 7 bases. This clonotype originated in a human donor who received an intestinal transplant. The specimen was unstimulated CD4+ T cells sorted from spleen or lymph node cells, collected before intestinal transplant. The CDR3, as DNA: TGTGCCAGCAGCGCCGAGGGGGCGCCGGGTCAGCCCCAGCATTTT. Translation gives CASSAEGAPGQPQHF.